This is a list of T cell receptor beta chains from one sample in a study of blood T cell repertoires in COVID-19. Data came from immunoSEQ multiplex PCR; TCRdb stores just in-frame clones and leaves some out. The data hold around 220,000 clones, with 65% to 90% observed a single time. Material: peripheral blood. The receptor set was obtained from a human donor in a cohort sampled during active COVID-19. Each CDR3 is given with its conserved first and last residue. D genes are given only for firm matches. Some rows have no size entry. The others give once, few or many, or a class for an expanded clone.

J gene,D gene,V gene,clone size,CDR3 DNA,CDR3 protein
TRBJ2-1,TRBD1,TRBV4-2,-,TGTGCCAGCAGCCAAGATCCCACAGGGGTCGTCGACAATGAGCAGTTCTTC,CASSQDPTGVVDNEQFF
TRBJ2-5,TRBD1,TRBV19,-,TGTGCCAGTAGTAGGGGACAGGGGGTTTGGACAAGTGAGACCCAGTACTTC,CASSRGQGVWTSETQYF
TRBJ1-5,-,TRBV6-5,-,TGTGCCAGCACTCCCAGGGTAACGGTTCGGGAGCCCCAGCATTTT,CASTPRVTVREPQHF
TRBJ1-4,-,TRBV30,-,TGTGCCTGGAGCGCTAACAGCGAAAAACTGTTTTTT,CAWSANSEKLFF
TRBJ2-1,TRBD1,TRBV3-1/TRBV3-2,-,TGTGCCAGCAGCCAACCAGGGGGCCTCGGTAATGAGCAGTTCTTC,CASSQPGGLGNEQFF
TRBJ1-5,-,TRBV9,-,TGTGCCAGCAGCGTAGGACAGAATCAGCCCCAGCATTTT,CASSVGQNQPQHF
TRBJ2-7,TRBD1,TRBV7-8,-,TGTGCCAGCAGCCCGGGGACAGGGGGACGTACCTACGAGCAGTACTTC,CASSPGTGGRTYEQYF
TRBJ2-7,TRBD2,TRBV30,-,TGTGCCGGGCGGGGGATGCACGAGCAGTACTTC,CAGRGMHEQYF
TRBJ1-6,TRBD1,TRBV19,-,TGTGCCAGTAGTCCCCGGGACAGGCCGAGCTCCTATAATTCACCCCTCCACTTT,CASSPRDRPSSYNSPLHF
TRBJ2-2,TRBD2,TRBV5-1,-,TGCGCCAGCAGCTTCGGACTAGAGAGTAGCGGGGAGCTGTTTTTT,CASSFGLESSGELFF
TRBJ2-4,TRBD1,TRBV24-1,-,TGTGCCACCAGTGATTCCGGGACAGGGGGGGGGTTAAACATTCAGTACTTC,CATSDSGTGGGLNIQYF
TRBJ2-7,TRBD1,TRBV6-2/TRBV6-3,-,TGTGCCAGCAGCCCCCGGGACAGGGACTCCTACGAGCAGTACTTC,CASSPRDRDSYEQYF
TRBJ1-5,TRBD1,TRBV18,-,TGTGCCAGCTCACCGGGCACCAGGGGGCTTCAGCCCCAGCATTTT,CASSPGTRGLQPQHF
TRBJ2-6,TRBD1,TRBV3-1/TRBV3-2,-,TGTGCCAGCAGCCAAGTCCTCGGACAGGGTACCTCTGGGGCCAACGTCCTGACTTTC,CASSQVLGQGTSGANVLTF
TRBJ1-6,-,TRBV19,-,TGTGCCAGTAGTAGGTCGGGGAGCTCCTATAATTCACCCCTCCACTTT,CASSRSGSSYNSPLHF
TRBJ2-7,TRBD2,TRBV28,-,TGTGCCAGCAGTTTAACGGCTAGCGGGGAGGACGAGCAGTACTTC,CASSLTASGEDEQYF
TRBJ2-5,-,TRBV7-2,-,TGTGCCAGCAGCTTAGCGGGCCCGGGGGAGACCCAGTACTTC,CASSLAGPGETQYF
TRBJ1-6,-,TRBV18,-,TGTGCCAGCTCACCTCTTCCGGTCTCATATTCACCCCTCCACTTT,CASSPLPVSYSPLHF
TRBJ2-5,-,TRBV7-3,-,TGTGCCAGCAGCTTAACGGGTGGAGAAGAGACCCAGTACTTC,CASSLTGGEETQYF
TRBJ1-1,-,TRBV4-3,-,TGCGCCAGCAGCCAGGGACTTACTATGAACACTGAAGCTTTCTTT,CASSQGLTMNTEAFF
TRBJ2-3,TRBD2,TRBV7-2,-,TGTGCCAGCAGCTCGTCTTTACTAGCGGGAGATACGCAGTATTTT,CASSSSLLAGDTQYF
TRBJ2-5,TRBD1,TRBV10-2,-,TGCGCCACCATGACAGGGTACCAAGAGACCCAGTACTTC,CATMTGYQETQYF
TRBJ1-5,-,TRBV5-6,-,TGTGCCAGCAGCTTTAGGGAGGGGAATCAGCCCCAGCATTTT,CASSFREGNQPQHF
TRBJ2-7,TRBD1,TRBV7-2,-,TGTGCCAGCAGCATCCAGGGGGCCGACGAGCAGTACTTC,CASSIQGADEQYF
TRBJ2-1,-,TRBV7-9,-,TGTGCCAGCAGACCAAGCGGTTACTCCTACAATGAGCAGTTCTTC,CASRPSGYSYNEQFF
TRBJ1-5,TRBD1,TRBV5-8,-,TGTGCCAGCAGCTTGGGGGACAGTAGCAATCAGCCCCAGCATTTT,CASSLGDSSNQPQHF
TRBJ1-1,TRBD1,TRBV7-3,once,TGTGCCAGCAGTTTGGACAGGGAACGGATGAACACTGAAGCTTTCTTT,CASSLDRERMNTEAFF
TRBJ2-3,-,TRBV7-8,-,TGTGCCAGCAGCTTAGTAGGAGGAGGGAGACCCACAGATACGCAGTATTTT,CASSLVGGGRPTDTQYF
TRBJ1-1,-,TRBV27,-,TGTGCCAGCTCCTCAGGGCGGCTGTTGAACACTGAAGCTTTCTTT,CASSSGRLLNTEAFF
TRBJ1-2,-,TRBV9,-,TGTGCCAGCAGCGTACTCCGGGACTCCCCGGATGGCTACACCTTC,CASSVLRDSPDGYTF
TRBJ1-5,-,TRBV7-3,-,TGTGCCAGCAGCTTAGGGCCGGGGGAGCTTTATAGCAATCAGCCCCAGCATTTT,CASSLGPGELYSNQPQHF
TRBJ2-7,-,TRBV20-1,few,TGCAGTGCTAGTAGGGGGACCTACGAGCAGTACTTC,CSASRGTYEQYF
TRBJ2-2,TRBD2,TRBV5-5,-,TGTGCCAGCAGCATCCGCGGGGGCGGGAGGGTAGCCGGGGAGCTGTTTTTT,CASSIRGGGRVAGELFF
TRBJ2-1,TRBD1,TRBV24-1,few,TGTGCCACCAGTCCGGACAGGTTCTCCTACAATGAGCAGTTCTTC,CATSPDRFSYNEQFF
TRBJ2-7,TRBD2,TRBV7-9,once,TGTGCCAGCAGCTTTCCTAGCGGGAGGCCGACACAGTACTTC,CASSFPSGRPTQYF
TRBJ1-5,-,TRBV6-2/TRBV6-3,-,TGTGCCAGCAGTTATGGACTGCTTAATCAGCCCCAGCATTTT,CASSYGLLNQPQHF
TRBJ2-3,-,TRBV6-6,-,TGTGCCAGCTCCGACCGAGGGGATACGCAGTATTTT,CASSDRGDTQYF
TRBJ2-7,-,TRBV7-9,-,TGTGCCAGCAGCTCCCATCCCTACGAGCAGTACTTC,CASSSHPYEQYF
TRBJ1-6,-,TRBV19,-,TGTGCCAGTAGTATAGGAGCCGGGGGAGATTACCTTTCACCCCTCCACTTT,CASSIGAGGDYLSPLHF
TRBJ1-4,TRBD1,TRBV28,once,TGTGCCAGCAGTGAACAGGGGGGGAATGAAAAACTGTTTTTT,CASSEQGGNEKLFF
TRBJ2-7,-,TRBV7-2,-,TGTGCCAGCAGCTCGCCCGGGACCTACGAGCAGTACTTC,CASSSPGTYEQYF
TRBJ2-6,TRBD1,TRBV7-2,-,TGTGCCAGCAGCTTCTCACACTTAATGACAGGGGAGGTCAACGTCCTGACTTTC,CASSFSHLMTGEVNVLTF
TRBJ1-5,TRBD1,TRBV28,-,TGTGCCAGCAGTTTCCGGACAGGGGATCGTCAGCCCCAGCATTTT,CASSFRTGDRQPQHF
TRBJ2-6,-,TRBV3-1/TRBV3-2,-,TGTGCCAGCAGACAGGGAGCCAACGTCCTGACTTTC,CASRQGANVLTF
TRBJ2-5,-,TRBV7-2,-,TGTGCCAGCAGCCCTCCGACAGCTAAAGAGACCCAGTACTTC,CASSPPTAKETQYF
TRBJ2-1,-,TRBV4-1,few,TGCGCCAGCAGCCAAGACCCTTACAATGAGCAGTTCTTC,CASSQDPYNEQFF
TRBJ2-7,-,TRBV5-5,-,TGTGCCAGCAGTCGCGACAGGGTCGGGGGCTACTTC,CASSRDRVGGYF
TRBJ2-7,-,TRBV4-2,-,TGTGCCAGCAGCCAAGGCAGGGGTCCCTACGAGCAGTACTTC,CASSQGRGPYEQYF
TRBJ2-3,-,TRBV25-1,-,TGTGCCAGCAGTGATGCTAGCAGCACAGATACGCAGTATTTT,CASSDASSTDTQYF